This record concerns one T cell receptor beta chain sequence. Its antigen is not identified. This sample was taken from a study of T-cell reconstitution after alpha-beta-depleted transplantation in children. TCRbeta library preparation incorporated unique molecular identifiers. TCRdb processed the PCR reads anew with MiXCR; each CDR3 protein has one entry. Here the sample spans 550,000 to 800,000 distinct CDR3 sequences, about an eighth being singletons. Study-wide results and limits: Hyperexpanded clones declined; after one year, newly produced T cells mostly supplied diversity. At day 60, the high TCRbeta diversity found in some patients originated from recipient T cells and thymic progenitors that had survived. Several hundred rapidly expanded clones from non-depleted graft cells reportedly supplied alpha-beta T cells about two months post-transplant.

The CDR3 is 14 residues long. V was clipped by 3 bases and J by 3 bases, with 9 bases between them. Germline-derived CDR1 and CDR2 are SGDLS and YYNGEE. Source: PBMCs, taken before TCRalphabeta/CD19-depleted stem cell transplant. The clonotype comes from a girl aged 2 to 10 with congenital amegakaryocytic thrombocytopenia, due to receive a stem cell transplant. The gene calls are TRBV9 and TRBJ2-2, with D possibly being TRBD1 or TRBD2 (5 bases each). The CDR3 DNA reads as TGTGCCAGCAGCGCGAGGGGCCACACCGGGGAGCTGTTTTTT. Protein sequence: CASSARGHTGELFF.